The T cell receptor beta chain described here comes from a study of OX40 agonist ivuxolimab in advanced cancers. Study background: Partial responses were seen in three patients, one with hepatocellular carcinoma and two with cutaneous melanoma. Study observations and caveats: At 0.1 to 3.0 mg/kg and by week 6, CD4+ and CD8+ T cells in the blood had expanded clonally.

TCRdb's copy holds only in-frame clones and misses some; the assay was immunoSEQ multiplex PCR. The sample has about 60,000 clones, 93% seen once; the top ten hold about 20%. Looked up from germline, CDR1 is SGDLS and CDR2 is YYNGEE. The CDR3 is 15 amino acids. Trimming left V 0 bases short and J 0 bases short, with 8 bases between. With respect to this clone: Its antigen is still unknown.

The source of this sequence is an adult with an advanced solid tumor such as melanoma, head and neck, liver or kidney cancer. The sequencing here drew on CD4+ or CD8+ T cells sorted from blood, taken in a trial of the OX40 agonist ivuxolimab. This rearrangement joins TRBV9 to TRBJ2-3; D is undetermined. Here the CDR3 reads CASSVGTTSTDTQYF. The CDR3 DNA reads as TGTGCCAGCAGCGTAGGGACCACTAGCACAGATACGCAGTATTTT.